A selection of T cell receptor beta chains follows, all from one sample in a study of CD8 T cells in Susac syndrome. TCRdb redid the calling of the immunoSEQ multiplex PCR reads with MiXCR, one entry per CDR3 protein. The sample includes approximately 90,000 distinct CDR3 sequences, over 85% seen only once; the top ten take roughly 0.3%. Sequencing input: CD8+ T cells from PBMCs. These receptors were collected from a human donor in good health. CDR3s include the opening cysteine and the closing phenylalanine or tryptophan. Fields, in order: CDR3 DNA, CDR3 protein, V gene, J gene, D gene, clone size. The D gene is left open where the match is weak. Not every row has a clone size; where given, it reads once, few, many or a size class.

TGCGCCAGCAGTACCCGGGGGGAGGGGGGCAAGTTCAATGAGCAGTTCTTC,CASSTRGEGGKFNEQFF,TRBV23-1,TRBJ2-1,-,-
TGTGCCAGCAGCGCGTTACAGGGGCGGGATGAAAAACTGTTTTTT,CASSALQGRDEKLFF,TRBV9,TRBJ1-4,TRBD1,-
TGTGCCAGCAGCCAATTGACTAGCGGGGGACTGAAAACGCAGTATTTT,CASSQLTSGGLKTQYF,TRBV3-1,TRBJ2-3,TRBD2,-
TGTGCCAGCAGTCTGACAGGGGGCCTCCCCTACAATGAGCAGTTCTTC,CASSLTGGLPYNEQFF,TRBV12-3/TRBV12-4,TRBJ2-1,TRBD1,-
TGTGCCAGCAGCCCCCGGACAGGGGGGACCTTTTACGAGCAGTACTTC,CASSPRTGGTFYEQYF,TRBV7-9,TRBJ2-7,TRBD1,once
TGTGCCACCAGCAGAGAAGAAGGGGGAAGGAGGAACATTCAGTACTTC,CATSREEGGRRNIQYF,TRBV15,TRBJ2-4,-,-
TGTGCCAGCAGTCGGGGCCTTAATGAAAAACTGTTTTTT,CASSRGLNEKLFF,TRBV6-5,TRBJ1-4,-,-
TGCAGCGTTTATGCCGGGACAGGCAATGAGCAGTTCTTC,CSVYAGTGNEQFF,TRBV29-1,TRBJ2-1,TRBD1,-
TGCAGCGTTGAAGATGAAGAGTCCGCGGGGGGGGCAGATACGCAGTATTTT,CSVEDEESAGGADTQYF,TRBV29-1,TRBJ2-3,TRBD2,-
TGTGCTAGTGGCCTTGGCCTTGAAGCTTTCTTT,CASGLGLEAFF,TRBV12-5,TRBJ1-1,-,-
TGTGCCAGCAGCTTAACCGGACAGAATGAAGCTTTCTTT,CASSLTGQNEAFF,TRBV7-8,TRBJ1-1,-,-
TGCAGTGCTCCCGGACGGAGTATTCAAGAGACCCAGTACTTC,CSAPGRSIQETQYF,TRBV20-1,TRBJ2-5,-,-
TGTGCCAGCAAGCCCCCCGCTGGGGGGATCGGGGAGCTGTTTTTT,CASKPPAGGIGELFF,TRBV7-9,TRBJ2-2,-,-
TGTGCCAGCAGCCACGGGACGGCTATTAACTATGGCTACACCTTC,CASSHGTAINYGYTF,TRBV7-9,TRBJ1-2,-,-
TGTGCCAGCAGTCCGGGGTCGGCAGGGTACTACGAGCAGTACTTC,CASSPGSAGYYEQYF,TRBV6-5,TRBJ2-7,-,-
TGTGCCAGCAGTACGGATGCCCTCTCAAGGAACACTGAAGCTTTCTTT,CASSTDALSRNTEAFF,TRBV13,TRBJ1-1,-,-
TGTGCCAGCAGCGGGACAGCCTACGAGCAGTACTTC,CASSGTAYEQYF,TRBV5-6,TRBJ2-7,TRBD1,-
TGTGCCAGCAGCTTAGCGCTGGGAACAGACGAGCAGTACTTC,CASSLALGTDEQYF,TRBV7-7,TRBJ2-7,-,-
TGTGCCAGCAGCCACGGACTAGCGGGGGGGAGCTCCTACAATGAGCAGTTCTTC,CASSHGLAGGSSYNEQFF,TRBV5-6,TRBJ2-1,TRBD2,once
TGTGCCAGCAGCCCAGGGGGGGGGAATTCACCCCTCCACTTT,CASSPGGGNSPLHF,TRBV7-9,TRBJ1-6,TRBD1,-
TGTGCCAGCAGTCATCCCGGGACTAGCGGAAGCTCCTACGAGCAGTACTTC,CASSHPGTSGSSYEQYF,TRBV4-2,TRBJ2-7,TRBD2,-
TGCAGTGCTAGAGATCTTGATAGCGGGGGGTCTAGCACAGATACGCAGTATTTT,CSARDLDSGGSSTDTQYF,TRBV20-1,TRBJ2-3,TRBD2,-
TGTGCCAGCAGCGACCTAGGGTCAGCCAAAAACATTCAGTACTTC,CASSDLGSAKNIQYF,TRBV9,TRBJ2-4,-,-
TGCGCCAGCAGCTTGCGCCGGCCAACCCAAGAGACCCAGTACTTC,CASSLRRPTQETQYF,TRBV5-1,TRBJ2-5,-,-
TGTGCCAGCAGCGTACAGGGGGAGAGTTACGAGCAGTACTTC,CASSVQGESYEQYF,TRBV9,TRBJ2-7,TRBD1,-
TGTGCCAGCAGCTTGGGGACAGGGAATATCTACGAGCAGTACTTC,CASSLGTGNIYEQYF,TRBV7-9,TRBJ2-7,TRBD1,-
TGTGCCAGCAGTGACGAGCTAGGATGGGGCAATGAGCAGTTCTTC,CASSDELGWGNEQFF,TRBV2,TRBJ2-1,-,-
TGTGCCAGCAGTTTAGTCGGCAACCTCCAAGAGACCCAGTACTTC,CASSLVGNLQETQYF,TRBV28,TRBJ2-5,-,-
TGTGCCACCAGCTCCAGGACAGTCCAAGAGACCCAGTACTTC,CATSSRTVQETQYF,TRBV15,TRBJ2-5,-,-
TGTGCCAGCAGCTTCCCAGGGCCAGTAGATACGCAGTATTTT,CASSFPGPVDTQYF,TRBV7-2,TRBJ2-3,-,-